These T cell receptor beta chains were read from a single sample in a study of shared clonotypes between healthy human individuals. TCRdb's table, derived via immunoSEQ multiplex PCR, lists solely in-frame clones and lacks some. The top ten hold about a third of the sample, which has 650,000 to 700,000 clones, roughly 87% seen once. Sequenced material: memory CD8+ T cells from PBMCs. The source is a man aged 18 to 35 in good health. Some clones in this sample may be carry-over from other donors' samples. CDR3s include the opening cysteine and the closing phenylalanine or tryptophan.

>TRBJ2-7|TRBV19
CASSIDRFSYEQYF
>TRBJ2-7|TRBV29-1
CSAIAGFSYEQYF
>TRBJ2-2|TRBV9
CASSVAGTGELFF
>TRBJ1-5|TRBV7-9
CASSQEGPGQPQHF
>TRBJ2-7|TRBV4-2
CASSQMRDRYEQYF
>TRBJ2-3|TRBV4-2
CATKWASGNTDTQYF
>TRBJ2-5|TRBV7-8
CASSPDAGVGRTLYQETQYF
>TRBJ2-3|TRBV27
CASSHRSSTDTQYF
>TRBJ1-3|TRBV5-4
CASTQYPWNTIYF
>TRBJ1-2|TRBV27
CASSFRRDALVYGYTF
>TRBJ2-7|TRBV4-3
CASSQERGQSYEQYF
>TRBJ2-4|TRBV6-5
CASSYSASYDGDIQYF
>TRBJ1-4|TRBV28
CASTQGRGTEKLFF
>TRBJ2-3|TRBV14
CASSQGPGADTQYF
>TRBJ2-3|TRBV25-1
CASSELRPDTQYF
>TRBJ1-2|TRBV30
CAWIYGGYGYTF
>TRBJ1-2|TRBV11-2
CASSLDVTDYGYTF
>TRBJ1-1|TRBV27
CASSYGGMNTEAFF